This is a list of T cell receptor beta chains from one sample in a study of blood T cell repertoires in COVID-19. Profiled with immunoSEQ multiplex PCR; TCRdb holds only in-frame clones, not every one. The sample holds 120,000 to 150,000 clones, roughly 78% seen once. The sequencing sample was made of peripheral blood. These receptors all come from a human donor with acute or convalescent COVID-19. The donor label of this sample is uncertain. Each CDR3 is given with its conserved first and last residue. The D gene is left open where the match is weak. Not every row has a clone size; where given, it reads once, few, many or a size class.

TRBJ2-5	-	-	TRBV25-1	CASSGPGLPLETQYF	TGTGCCAGCAGTGGCCCCGGACTACCCCTGGAGACCCAGTACTTC
TRBJ1-6	-	TRBD1	TRBV9	CASTLGQGGSPLHF	TGTGCCAGCACATTAGGACAGGGGGGTTCACCCCTCCACTTT
TRBJ2-3	-	TRBD1	TRBV5-4	CASSFRQGSDTQYF	TGTGCCAGCAGCTTCCGACAGGGCTCAGATACGCAGTATTTT
TRBJ2-3	-	-	TRBV2	CASRREAGQADTQYF	TGTGCCAGCAGGAGGGAGGCGGGGCAGGCAGATACGCAGTATTTT
TRBJ1-2	-	-	TRBV6-6	CASTPGYRSYTF	TGTGCCAGCACCCCGGGTTACAGGAGCTACACCTTC
TRBJ2-5	-	TRBD2	TRBV6-5	CASSFSGGLQETQYF	TGTGCCAGCAGTTTTAGCGGGGGCCTCCAAGAGACCCAGTACTTC
TRBJ2-7	once	TRBD1	TRBV6-5	CASSHWGTGGPYEQYF	TGTGCCAGCAGTCACTGGGGGACAGGGGGTCCCTACGAGCAGTACTTC
TRBJ1-3	-	-	TRBV7-9	CASSWGGTSGNTIYF	TGTGCCAGCAGCTGGGGAGGTACCTCCGGAAACACCATATATTTT
TRBJ1-5	-	TRBD1	TRBV6-2/TRBV6-3	CASSSGTGGRQPQHF	TGTGCCAGCAGTTCCGGGACAGGGGGACGGCAGCCCCAGCATTTT
TRBJ2-3	-	TRBD2	TRBV5-1	CASREGLAGADTQYF	TGCGCCAGCAGAGAGGGACTAGCGGGTGCAGATACGCAGTATTTT
TRBJ1-6	-	-	TRBV5-8	CASSLGVGADNSPLHF	TGTGCCAGCAGCTTGGGGGTGGGGGCGGATAATTCACCCCTCCACTTT
TRBJ1-2	-	TRBD1	TRBV19	CASTLYGTGGYGYTF	TGTGCCAGTACCTTATACGGGACAGGAGGTTATGGCTACACCTTC
TRBJ2-1	-	TRBD2	TRBV10-3	CAISLLAGGSYNEQFF	TGTGCCATCAGCTTACTAGCGGGGGGCTCCTACAATGAGCAGTTCTTC
TRBJ1-1	-	TRBD1	TRBV19	CASSIPTDRGDGEAFF	TGTGCCAGTAGTATCCCAACGGACAGGGGAGACGGTGAAGCTTTCTTT
TRBJ2-1	-	-	TRBV4-1	CASSQSASGTPPGEQFF	TGCGCCAGCAGCCAATCTGCGTCCGGGACTCCTCCGGGGGAGCAGTTCTTC
TRBJ1-2	-	-	TRBV2	CASRRVPNYGYTF	TGTGCCAGCCGCAGGGTTCCTAACTATGGCTACACCTTC
TRBJ2-1	-	TRBD1	TRBV7-9	CASSWTGAYNEQFF	TGTGCCAGCAGCTGGACAGGGGCCTACAATGAGCAGTTCTTC
TRBJ2-5	-	-	TRBV19	CASSRDFQETQYF	TGTGCCAGTAGCCGGGATTTCCAAGAGACCCAGTACTTC
TRBJ1-2	-	-	TRBV5-1	CATSPRGGSYGYTF	TGCGCCACCAGCCCACGGGGGGGGAGCTATGGCTACACCTTC
TRBJ2-5	-	-	TRBV5-6	CASSLGLQETQYF	TGTGCCAGCAGCTTGGGACTTCAAGAGACCCAGTACTTC
TRBJ2-7	-	-	TRBV23-1	CASSQSGGADYEQYF	TGCGCCAGCAGTCAATCGGGGGGAGCGGACTACGAGCAGTACTTC
TRBJ1-1	-	TRBD1	TRBV6-5	CASTHQGDTEAFF	TGTGCCAGCACTCATCAGGGGGACACTGAAGCTTTCTTT
TRBJ1-1	-	TRBD1	TRBV20-1	CSASGDRGLGTEAFF	TGCAGTGCTAGTGGGGACAGGGGGCTGGGCACTGAAGCTTTCTTT
TRBJ1-4	-	-	TRBV5-1	CASSLVSGVGEKLFF	TGCGCCAGCAGCTTGGTTTCGGGGGTCGGTGAAAAACTGTTTTTT
TRBJ1-2	-	TRBD1	TRBV28	CASRGRPGQERVYGYTF	TGTGCCAGCAGGGGGAGACCGGGACAGGAGCGGGTCTATGGCTACACCTTC
TRBJ2-1	once	-	TRBV5-4	CASSHAGRNEQFF	TGTGCCAGCAGCCACGCGGGGCGCAATGAGCAGTTCTTC
TRBJ1-2	-	-	TRBV19	CASTADSQNYGYTF	TGTGCCAGTACAGCGGACAGCCAAAACTATGGCTACACCTTC
TRBJ2-3	-	-	TRBV7-2	CASWGDDTQYF	TGTGCCAGCTGGGGGGATGATACGCAGTATTTT
TRBJ1-1	once	TRBD1	TRBV5-1	CASTYDRGGTEAFF	TGCGCCAGCACCTACGACAGGGGAGGGACTGAAGCTTTCTTT
TRBJ1-3	-	-	TRBV2	CASRGGEAVGNTIYF	TGTGCCAGCAGGGGGGGGGAGGCAGTTGGAAACACCATATATTTT